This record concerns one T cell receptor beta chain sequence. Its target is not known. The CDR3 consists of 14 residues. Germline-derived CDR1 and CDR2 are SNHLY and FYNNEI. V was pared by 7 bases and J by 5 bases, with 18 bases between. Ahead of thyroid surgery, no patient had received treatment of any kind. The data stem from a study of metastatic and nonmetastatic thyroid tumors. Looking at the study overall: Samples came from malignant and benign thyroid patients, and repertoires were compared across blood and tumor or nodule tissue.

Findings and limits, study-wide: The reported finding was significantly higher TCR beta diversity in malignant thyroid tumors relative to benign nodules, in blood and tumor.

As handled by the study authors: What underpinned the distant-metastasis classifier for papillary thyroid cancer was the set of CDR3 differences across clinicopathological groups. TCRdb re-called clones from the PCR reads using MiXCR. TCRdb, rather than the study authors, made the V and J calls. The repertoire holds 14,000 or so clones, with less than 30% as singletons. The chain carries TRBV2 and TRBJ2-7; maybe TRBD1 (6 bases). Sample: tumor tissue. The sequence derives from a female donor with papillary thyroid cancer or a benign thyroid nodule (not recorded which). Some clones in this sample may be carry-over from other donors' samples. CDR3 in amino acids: CASTALVAGDEQYF. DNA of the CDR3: TGTGCCAGCACCGCCTTGGTGGCAGGGGACGAGCAGTACTTC.